The rows below give T cell receptor beta chains drawn from one sample of a study of blood T cell repertoires in COVID-19. Measured with immunoSEQ multiplex PCR; TCRdb has only the in-frame clones, and not every one. The sample yields roughly 57,000 clones, around 92% seen once. Specimen: peripheral blood. The receptors were gathered from a human donor in a cohort sampled during active COVID-19. CDR3s include the opening cysteine and the closing phenylalanine or tryptophan. A D gene is named only where the DNA matches it firmly. Part of the rows lack a size; the others show once, few, many or a class for expanded clones.

J gene | clone size | V gene | CDR3 length | D gene | CDR3 DNA | CDR3 protein
TRBJ2-3 | - | TRBV6-2/TRBV6-3 | 18 | TRBD1 | TGTGCCAGCAGTACGGGACAGGGGGTCTACATTTACACAGATACGCAGTATTTT | CASSTGQGVYIYTDTQYF
TRBJ1-5 | - | TRBV7-2 | 13 | TRBD1 | TGTGCCAGCAGCTTGACAGGGAATCAGCCCCAGCATTTT | CASSLTGNQPQHF
TRBJ1-5 | - | TRBV27 | 15 | TRBD1 | TGTGCCAGCAGTTTCACGGGACAGGGCAATCAGCCCCAGCATTTT | CASSFTGQGNQPQHF
TRBJ2-5 | once | TRBV4-1 | 14 | TRBD2 | TGCGCCAGCAGCCCGTGGACTAGCGGGGAGACCCAGTACTTC | CASSPWTSGETQYF
TRBJ1-1 | once | TRBV10-2 | 16 | - | TGCGCCAGCGGGCCCGGGGGGGTTGCGTCTGACACTGAAGCTTTCTTT | CASGPGGVASDTEAFF
TRBJ2-7 | - | TRBV4-1 | 18 | - | TGCGCCAGCAGCCAAGGGGGATTGGGCACAGGAACTGCCTACGAGCAGTACTTC | CASSQGGLGTGTAYEQYF
TRBJ1-1 | few | TRBV5-8 | 15 | - | TGTGCCAGCAGCCCGATCGGACAGCTGAACACTGAAGCTTTCTTT | CASSPIGQLNTEAFF
TRBJ2-1 | - | TRBV6-6 | 15 | TRBD2 | TGTGCCAGCAGTTATCAAGCGGGGGGATGGGATGAGCAGTTCTTC | CASSYQAGGWDEQFF
TRBJ1-1 | - | TRBV18 | 13 | - | TGTGCCAGCTCACCCCAGGAGAACACTGAAGCTTTCTTT | CASSPQENTEAFF
TRBJ2-5 | once | TRBV7-9 | 15 | TRBD2 | TGTGCCAGCAGCTATCCGGGACTAGCTTCAGAGACCCAGTACTTC | CASSYPGLASETQYF
TRBJ2-7 | - | TRBV7-8 | 15 | TRBD1 | TGTGCCAGCAGCCCGGGACAGGGGGCAACCTACGAGCAGTACTTC | CASSPGQGATYEQYF
TRBJ1-6 | - | TRBV4-2 | 19 | - | TGTGCCAGCAGCCAAGAACATATCTTTGTGGGCAGAAATAATTCACCCCTCCACTTT | CASSQEHIFVGRNNSPLHF
TRBJ1-6 | - | TRBV2 | 16 | - | TGTGCCAGCACCCTAGGGCGGGGGCGGGGCAATTCACCCCTCCACTTT | CASTLGRGRGNSPLHF
TRBJ2-7 | - | TRBV3-1/TRBV3-2 | 15 | TRBD2 | TGTGCCAGCAGCCCGACTAGCGGGGGGGCCTACGAGCAGTACTTC | CASSPTSGGAYEQYF
TRBJ2-7 | - | TRBV11-2 | 14 | - | TGTGCCAGCAGCTTCGGTGCGGGGTTATACGAGCAGTACTTC | CASSFGAGLYEQYF
TRBJ2-7 | - | TRBV19 | 13 | - | TGTGCCAGTGCGGGACCCCCGGCGGGGGAGCAGTACTTC | CASAGPPAGEQYF
TRBJ2-2 | - | TRBV4-3 | 18 | TRBD2 | TGCGCCAGCAGCCAAGGAGCACTAGCGGGGGGCAACACCGGGGAGCTGTTTTTT | CASSQGALAGGNTGELFF
TRBJ1-5 | - | TRBV6-5 | 13 | - | TGTGCCACCGGAGGACGCCCTTACCAGCCCCAGCATTTT | CATGGRPYQPQHF
TRBJ1-1 | once | TRBV10-3 | 13 | - | TGTGCCACCGCGGACAGCCTGAACACTGAAGCTTTCTTT | CATADSLNTEAFF
TRBJ2-7 | few | TRBV3-1/TRBV3-2 | 16 | TRBD2 | TGTGCCAGCAGCCCCGTACGCCGCGGGGGGGCCTACGAGCAGTACTTC | CASSPVRRGGAYEQYF
TRBJ1-6 | - | TRBV6-2/TRBV6-3 | 16 | - | TGTGCCAGCAGTACGACAGCTCTTATCTATAATTCACCCCTCCACTTT | CASSTTALIYNSPLHF
TRBJ1-2 | - | TRBV19 | 14 | TRBD1 | TGTGCCAGTAGACCGGGACAGGGGTATTATGGCTACACCTTC | CASRPGQGYYGYTF
TRBJ2-5 | - | TRBV18 | 14 | - | TGTGCCAGCTCACCCGGGACTGTCCAAGAGACCCAGTACTTC | CASSPGTVQETQYF
TRBJ1-6 | - | TRBV19 | 15 | - | TGTGCCAGTCAACCCCGGAGCTCCTATAATTCACCCCTCCACTTT | CASQPRSSYNSPLHF
TRBJ1-2 | - | TRBV12-3/TRBV12-4 | 12 | - | TGTGCCAGCAGTTTAGCTAATTATGGCTACACCTTC | CASSLANYGYTF
TRBJ2-7 | - | TRBV12-3/TRBV12-4 | 13 | - | TGTGCCAGCAGTTTAGGACAGACCTACGAGCAGTACTTC | CASSLGQTYEQYF
TRBJ2-5 | few | TRBV7-2 | 17 | TRBD2 | TGTGCCAGCAGCTTAGGGGAGAGTCTCGGGGGGAGAGAGACCCAGTACTTC | CASSLGESLGGRETQYF
TRBJ1-3 | - | TRBV18 | 15 | TRBD1 | TGTGCCAGCTCACCACAGGGGGCTTCTGGAAACACCATATATTTT | CASSPQGASGNTIYF
TRBJ1-5 | - | TRBV6-2/TRBV6-3 | 19 | TRBD1 | TGTGCCAGCAGTTACCGGATTGGACAGGGCCAAACTAATTATCAGCCCCAGCATTTT | CASSYRIGQGQTNYQPQHF
TRBJ2-1 | - | TRBV19 | 15 | TRBD2 | TGTGCCAGTAGTACCGGGACTAGAGGTTACAATGAGCAGTTCTTC | CASSTGTRGYNEQFF
TRBJ2-7 | many | TRBV11-2 | 12 | - | TGTGCCAGCAGTTACCAGGGGCACGAGCAGTACTTC | CASSYQGHEQYF